This TCR beta chain appears in the sequencing data of a study of T cell changes during pregnancy in multiple sclerosis. Using immunoSEQ multiplex PCR, the repertoire was profiled, and TCRdb retains in-frame clones only, with some absent. The sample holds about 38,000 clones; around 89% are singletons and the top ten take over 0.45%. CDR3 length: 14 amino acids. Germline V gene data show CDR1 as MDHEN and CDR2 as SYDVKM. Trimming removed 5 bases from V and 2 bases from J, with 10 bases in between. The starting material was CD4+ T cells from peripheral blood mononuclear cells, obtained in the second trimester of pregnancy. The chain employs TRBV28 and TRBJ2-1, with D maybe TRBD2 (6 bases). This receptor was identified in a female donor with multiple sclerosis, enrolled in a pregnancy study. The CDR3 spells CASSAGNTYNEQFF. In nucleotides, the CDR3 is TGTGCCAGCAGTGCGGGGAACACCTACAATGAGCAGTTCTTC.